Listed here are 27 T cell receptor beta chains from one sample, sequenced in a study of T-cell reconstitution after alpha-beta-depleted transplantation in children. For TCRbeta, the library was prepared with unique molecular identifiers. TCRdb analysed the PCR reads with MiXCR anew, one entry per CDR3 protein. The sample holds 530,000 or so distinct CDR3 sequences, 20% to 30% seen once. The input for sequencing was PBMCs, taken before TCRalphabeta/CD19-depleted stem cell transplant. Receptors were obtained from a boy less than two years old with Wiskott-Aldrich syndrome, due to receive a stem cell transplant.

The J gene is TRBJ1-1, the V gene TRBV5-1, with D perhaps TRBD1 (5 bases). Per germline, CDR1 SGHRS and CDR2 YFSETQ. This CDR3 is 14 amino acids long. Trimming removed 1 base from V and 1 base from J, with 8 bases in between. CDR3: CASSLLQANTEAFF. The CDR3, as DNA: TGCGCCAGCAGCTTGTTACAGGCGAACACTGAAGCTTTCTTT. Using reference TRBV5-1 and TRBJ1-1 for the parts outside the CDR3, the full variable domain is KAGVTQTPRYLIKTRGQQVTLSCSPISGHRSVSWYQQTPGQGLQFLFEYFSETQRNKGNFPGRFSGRQFSNSRSEMNVSTLELGDSALYLCASSLLQANTEAFFGQGTRLTVV.

This clonotype was picked up many times. The chain couples TRBV20-1 to TRBJ2-1; D might be TRBD2 (5 bases). Germline V lookup: CDR1 DFQATT, CDR2 SNEGSKA (reference sequence). CDR3 size: 15 residues. The ends were cut back, 3 bases at V and 0 bases at J, with 12 bases in the middle. The CDR3 spells CSARAGESSYNEQFF. CDR3 DNA sequence: TGCAGTGCTAGGGCGGGCGAGAGCTCCTACAATGAGCAGTTCTTC.

The chain links TRBV27 to TRBJ1-5, with TRBD1 matching over 10 bases. The CDR3 has 15 amino acids. Per the germline V gene, CDR1 is MNHEY and CDR2 is SMNVEV (reference sequence). The ends lost 6 bases at V and 7 bases at J; junction bases unmatched: 9. The CDR3 reads CASRKRQGAGQPQHF. The CDR3 nucleotides are TGTGCCAGCAGGAAAAGACAGGGGGCTGGGCAGCCCCAGCATTTT.

The V and J genes are TRBV25-1 and TRBJ2-5, with 9 nucleotides matching TRBD1. Germline trimming cut 4 bases from V and 5 bases from J; bases unmatched to any gene: 11. This CDR3 region has 16 residues. Germline assignment: CDR1 MGHDK and CDR2 SYGVNS. In nucleotides, the CDR3 is TGTGCCAGCAGTGCAGGGGACAGGGCGGCAGGGGAGACCCAGTACTTC. This gives the protein CASSAGDRAAGETQYF.

The chain has TRBV5-1 and TRBJ2-3; 11 nucleotides align to TRBD2. V dropped 1 base and J dropped 0; count of bases not matched to a gene: 10. Germline lookup yields CDR1 SGHRS and CDR2 YFSETQ. The CDR3 extends over 19 amino acids. CDR3 coding DNA: TGCGCCAGCAGCTTGCCTAGCGGGAGGTCCCAAACTAGCACAGATACGCAGTATTTT. Translated, it gives CASSLPSGRSQTSTDTQYF.

This clonotype turned up a few times. V and J are TRBV24-1 and TRBJ2-1; D is undetermined. Germline V gene lookup returns CDR1 KGHDR and CDR2 SFDVKD. V was trimmed by 4 bases and J by 7 bases, leaving 10 bases between them. CDR3 length: 13 residues. The CDR3 DNA is TGTGCCACCAGTGACCCTCCGCGAAATGAGCAGTTCTTC. This gives the protein CATSDPPRNEQFF.

This chain links TRBV20-1 with TRBJ1-1; 10 positions agree with TRBD1. CDR1 and CDR2 from the germline V gene are DFQATT and SNEGSKA (reference sequence). The CDR3 covers 16 residues. Losses at the gene ends were 0 bases for V and 5 bases for J; bases not matched to a gene: 9. The CDR3 is CSARDQGTGVYTEAFF. Written as DNA, the CDR3 is TGCAGTGCTAGAGATCAAGGGACAGGGGTCTATACTGAAGCTTTCTTT.

The chain recombines TRBV24-1 with TRBJ1-2; D is ambiguous. There are 11 residues in the CDR3. Germline values: CDR1 KGHDR, CDR2 SFDVKD. V lost 0 bases, J lost 8 bases, and 3 bases lay in between. The CDR3: CATSDLGGYTF. The CDR3 nucleotides read TGTGCCACCAGTGATTTGGGGGGCTACACCTTC.

The rearrangement joins TRBV11-2 to TRBJ2-2, with D unclear. The germline V gene encodes CDR1 SGHAT and CDR2 FQNNGV. The CDR3 extends over 16 amino acids. V was trimmed by 5 bases and J by 5 bases, leaving 18 bases between them. The CDR3 loop is CASSPSGRSYTGELFF. The CDR3 bases are TGTGCCAGCAGCCCCTCGGGCCGGAGTTATACCGGGGAGCTGTTTTTT. The full variable domain, rest sourced from reference TRBV11-2 and TRBJ2-2, is EAGVAQSPRYKIIEKRQSVAFWCNPISGHATLYWYQQILGQGPKLLIQFQNNGVVDDSQLPKDRFSAERLKGVDSTLKIQPAKLEDSAVYLCASSPSGRSYTGELFFGEGSRLTVL.

The J gene is TRBJ2-1, the V gene TRBV5-1, with 14 bases matching TRBD2. The germline V gene encodes CDR1 SGHRS and CDR2 YFSETQ. The CDR3 is made up of 17 amino acids. J was trimmed by 0 bases and V by 4 bases; bases with no gene match: 3. CDR3 DNA sequence: TGCGCCAGCAGCATTGGACTAGCGGGAGGCTCCTACAATGAGCAGTTCTTC. Protein product: CASSIGLAGGSYNEQFF.

This clonotype was seen a few times. The chain has TRBV5-5 and TRBJ2-7; D is unresolved. The CDR3 is 13 amino acids. From germline, CDR1 is SGHKS and CDR2 YYEKEE (reference sequence). V lost 1 base and J lost 4, with 9 bases in between. The CDR3 nucleotides are TGTGCCAGCAGCTTGATGCAGCAATACGAGCAGTACTTC. Residues: CASSLMQQYEQYF.

In its sample, this clonotype was seen a few times. The chain couples TRBV11-1 to TRBJ1-2, with a possible D match to TRBD1 (5 bases). CDR1 is SGHAT, CDR2 FQDESV, per germline (reference sequence). V dropped 1 base and J dropped 1 base, with 19 bases sitting between them. The CDR3 runs to 18 residues. Here the CDR3 DNA reads TGTGCCAGCAGCTTAGTGCAAGGGGCGCGAATCCGTAACTATGGCTACACCTTC. This translates into CASSLVQGARIRNYGYTF.

The chain employs TRBV28 and TRBJ1-4, with D unclear. The CDR3 sequence is 10 residues long. The germline V gene has CDR1 MDHEN and CDR2 SYDVKM. V was cut by 8 bases and J by 7 bases, with 5 bases left in between. DNA for the CDR3: TGTGCCAGCTCTGGTGAAAAACTGTTTTTT. It encodes CASSGEKLFF.

The V gene is TRBV12-3 or TRBV12-4, the J gene TRBJ2-1, with D possibly matching TRBD2 (5 bases). There are 13 residues in the CDR3. With 6 bases removed from V and 10 bases from J, the gap between germline ends came to 16 bases. CDR3 bases: TGTGCCAGCAGGGACCCGGACTGGAGAGAGCAGTTCTTC. The encoded protein is CASRDPDWREQFF.

A single count supports this clonotype. The chain links TRBV10-3 to TRBJ2-1; TRBD2 agrees at 9 bases. Germline CDR1 ENHRY, CDR2 SYGVKD. The CDR3 has 15 residues. The junction had 6 bases not matched to a gene; V was cut back by 6 bases and J by 3 bases. The CDR3 nucleotides are TGTGCCATCAGCTCCGGGACTAGCAGCTACAATGAGCAGTTCTTC. The encoded protein is CAISSGTSSYNEQFF.

V and J are TRBV7-2 and TRBJ2-1, with 8 bases lining up with TRBD2. The CDR3 is made up of 15 amino acids. V shed 3 bases, J shed 7 bases, and the junction held 8 bases outside the gene matches. Germline CDR1 SGHTA, CDR2 FQGNSA. The CDR3 sequence is CASSFTSGLSNEQFF. As DNA, the CDR3 is TGTGCCAGCAGCTTCACTAGCGGCCTCTCGAATGAGCAGTTCTTC.

The chain recombines TRBV21-1 with TRBJ1-4. TRBV21-1 has pseudogene status. This CDR3 spans 18 amino acids. The CDR3 coding sequence is TGTGCCAGCAGCAAAGCATCGGCAGGGCAGGGTAGAACAGAAAAACTGTTTTTT. This encodes CASSKASAGQGRTEKLFF.

The rearrangement uses TRBV29-1 and TRBJ2-1; D is possibly TRBD1 (5 bases). The V gene's germline CDR1 is SQVTM and CDR2 ANQGSEA. The V gene lost 6 bases and the J gene lost 0 bases, with 9 bases spanning the gap. This CDR3 spans 13 amino acids. The CDR3 here is CSVGRFSYNEQFF. In DNA form, the CDR3 reads TGCAGCGTGGGGCGGTTCTCCTACAATGAGCAGTTCTTC.

V usage is TRBV20-1 and J usage is TRBJ1-6; 8 bases fit TRBD1. Germline CDR1 DFQATT, CDR2 SNEGSKA (reference sequence). This CDR3 has 15 amino acids. Trimming cost V 1 base and J 7 bases; bases outside gene matches: 6. The CDR3: CSARAHRGFNSPLHF. Written as DNA, the CDR3 is TGCAGTGCTAGAGCCCACAGGGGGTTCAATTCACCCCTCCACTTT.

The chain carries TRBV27 and TRBJ1-2; maybe TRBD1 (6 bases). Per the germline V gene, CDR1 is MNHEY and CDR2 is SMNVEV (reference sequence). V was shortened by 0 bases and J by 4 bases, with 9 bases between the two germline ends. The CDR3 sequence is 14 residues long. The CDR3 loop reads CASSLSVRGYGYTF. For the CDR3, the DNA is TGTGCCAGCAGTTTATCGGTCAGGGGCTATGGCTACACCTTC.

This clonotype was observed a handful of times. The rearrangement uses TRBV3-1 and TRBJ2-4, with D perhaps given as TRBD1 or TRBD2 (5 bases each). The CDR3 runs to 12 residues. V was shortened by 3 bases and J by 9 bases, with 9 bases between the two germline ends. Germline lookup yields CDR1 LGHDT and CDR2 YNNKEL (reference sequence). CDR3 DNA: TGTGCCAGCAGCCACAGGGACGGCATTCAGTACTTC. It codes for CASSHRDGIQYF. The full variable domain, its missing parts supplied by reference TRBV3-1 and TRBJ2-4, is DTAVSQTPKYLVTQMGNDKSIKCEQNLGHDTMYWYKQDSKKFLKIMFSYNNKELIINETVPNRFSPKSPDKAHLNLHINSLELGDSAVYFCASSHRDGIQYFGAGTRLSVL.

This chain joins TRBV20-1 and TRBJ2-5; D may be TRBD1 (5 bases). Germline lookup yields CDR1 DFQATT and CDR2 SNEGSKA (reference sequence). V lost 0 bases to trimming and J lost 1 base, with 9 bases between them. The CDR3 has 14 residues. CDR3 coding DNA: TGCAGTGCTAGAGATGGGGCCGGCCAAGAGACCCAGTACTTC. Protein product: CSARDGAGQETQYF.

This clonotype was seen only a few times. The chain links TRBV5-5 to TRBJ2-2; D remains unclear. V was clipped by 2 bases and J by 3 bases, with 8 bases between them. The CDR3 runs to 14 residues. Germline V gene lookup returns CDR1 SGHKS and CDR2 YYEKEE (reference sequence). This CDR3 is CASSLSLDTGELFF. The CDR3 DNA reads as TGTGCCAGCAGCTTAAGTTTGGACACCGGGGAGCTGTTTTTT.

This clonotype was found a few times. This chain uses TRBV5-1 with TRBJ2-7, with 7 bases lining up with TRBD1. The CDR3 runs 15 residues. Germline V gene data show CDR1 as SGHRS and CDR2 as YFSETQ. Unmatched junction bases numbered 8, after V lost 0 bases and J lost 5 bases. The CDR3 loop reads CASSLGDRAGNEQYF. The CDR3 DNA is TGCGCCAGCAGCTTGGGAGACAGGGCAGGGAACGAGCAGTACTTC.

The chain couples TRBV12-3 or TRBV12-4 to TRBJ2-1, with D perhaps TRBD1 or TRBD2 (5 bases each). The germline V and J ends were trimmed by 4 bases and 5 bases, with 12 bases remaining between them. The CDR3 is 14 residues long. The CDR3 DNA is TGTGCCAGCAGTTATATCGGGGCGAACAATGAGCAGTTCTTC. Protein: CASSYIGANNEQFF.

The rearrangement links TRBV7-8 to TRBJ2-5; D gene uncertain. CDR1 and CDR2 (germline): SGHVS, FQNEAQ. V shed 1 base and J shed 7 bases, with 10 bases lying between them. The CDR3 has 13 residues. Here the CDR3 reads CASSLEFFGTQYF. The CDR3 DNA reads as TGTGCCAGCAGCTTAGAATTTTTCGGGACCCAGTACTTC.

Only a few counts were recorded for this clonotype. The chain has TRBV28 and TRBJ2-7; D remains unclear. V lost 1 base, J lost 1 base, and 5 bases lay in between. Germline lookup yields CDR1 MDHEN and CDR2 SYDVKM. The CDR3 contains 13 residues. The CDR3 sequence: CASSLLFSYEQYF. In DNA form, the CDR3 reads TGTGCCAGCAGTTTATTGTTTTCCTACGAGCAGTACTTC.